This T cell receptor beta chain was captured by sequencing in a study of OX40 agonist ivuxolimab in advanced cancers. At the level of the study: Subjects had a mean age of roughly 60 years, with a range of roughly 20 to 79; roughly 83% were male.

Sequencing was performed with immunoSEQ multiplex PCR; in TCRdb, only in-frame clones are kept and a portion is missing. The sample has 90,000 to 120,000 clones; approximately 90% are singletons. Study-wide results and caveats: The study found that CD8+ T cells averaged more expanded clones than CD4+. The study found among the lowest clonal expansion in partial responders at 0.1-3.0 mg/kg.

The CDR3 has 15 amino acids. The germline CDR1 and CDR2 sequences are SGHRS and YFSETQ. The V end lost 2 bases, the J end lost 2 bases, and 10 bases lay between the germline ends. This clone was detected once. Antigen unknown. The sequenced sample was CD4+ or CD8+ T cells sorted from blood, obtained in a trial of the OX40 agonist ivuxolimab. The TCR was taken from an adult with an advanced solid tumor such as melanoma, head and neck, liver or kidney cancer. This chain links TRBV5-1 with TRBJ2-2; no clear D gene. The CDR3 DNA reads TGCGCCAGCAGCTTAACGGCGGAAAACACCGGGGAGCTGTTTTTT. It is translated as CASSLTAENTGELFF.